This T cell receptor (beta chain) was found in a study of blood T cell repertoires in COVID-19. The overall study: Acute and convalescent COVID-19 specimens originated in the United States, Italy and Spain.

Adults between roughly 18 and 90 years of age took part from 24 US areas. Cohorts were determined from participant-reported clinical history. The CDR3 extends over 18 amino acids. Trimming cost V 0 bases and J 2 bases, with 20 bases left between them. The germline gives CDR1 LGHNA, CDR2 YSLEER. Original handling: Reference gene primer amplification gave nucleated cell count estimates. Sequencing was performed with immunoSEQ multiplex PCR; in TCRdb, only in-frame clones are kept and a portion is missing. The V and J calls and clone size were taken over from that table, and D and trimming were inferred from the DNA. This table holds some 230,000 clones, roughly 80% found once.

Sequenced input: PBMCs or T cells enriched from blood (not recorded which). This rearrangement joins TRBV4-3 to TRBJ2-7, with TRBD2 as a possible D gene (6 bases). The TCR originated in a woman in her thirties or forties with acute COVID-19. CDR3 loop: CASSQDSMGGQAPYEQYF. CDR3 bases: TGCGCCAGCAGCCAAGATTCGATGGGGGGTCAGGCGCCCTACGAGCAGTACTTC.